This T cell receptor beta chain was captured in a study of control samples from healthy donors and cancer patients. This clone was counted only a few times. Germline CDR1 reads SGHTA; CDR2 reads FQGNSA. V lost 1 base, J lost 15 bases, and 12 bases lay in between. The CDR3 covers 12 residues. Repertoires were generated with immunoSEQ multiplex PCR, while TCRdb's copy carries only in-frame clones and drops some. The table lists about 110,000 clones, 70% to 85% of them singletons, with about 7% in the top ten. The source of this sequence is a man aged 18-30 years in good health. The V gene is TRBV7-2, the J gene TRBJ1-4; weak D call: TRBD1 (6 bases). Specimen: blood. This CDR3 reads CASSLDSGGLFF. The CDR3 region has the DNA TGTGCCAGCAGCTTAGATTCGGGGGGCTTGTTTTTT.